This entry lists 23 T cell receptor beta chains sequenced from one sample in a study of blood T cell repertoires in COVID-19. Some clones are missing from TCRdb's copy, which holds only in-frame ones; the method was immunoSEQ multiplex PCR. The repertoire holds about 230,000 clones, with around 82% as singletons. Input material: peripheral blood. These receptors were obtained from a man aged 45-65 years with active or convalescent COVID-19.

This clone was seen only a few times. The chain recombines TRBV6-6 with TRBJ2-1; 8 nucleotides match TRBD2. CDR1 and CDR2 from the germline V gene are MNHNY and SVGAGI (reference sequence). The CDR3 runs to 15 residues. Losses at the gene ends were 7 bases for V and 5 bases for J; bases not matched to a gene: 10. CDR3 bases: TGTGCCAGCATTGAACGTACGGGGGGGAACAATGAGCAGTTCTTC. The encoded protein is CASIERTGGNNEQFF.

J is TRBJ2-1 and V is TRBV5-1; possibly TRBD2 for D (6 bases). Trimming left V 2 bases short and J 10 bases short, with 19 bases between. This CDR3 has 15 residues. CDR1 and CDR2 from the germline V gene are SGHRS and YFSETQ. This CDR3 is CASSFGGAGLFEQFF. The CDR3 DNA reads as TGCGCCAGCAGCTTCGGAGGGGCGGGTCTCTTCGAGCAGTTCTTC.

This clone was counted a few times. V and J are TRBV6-1 and TRBJ2-1, with a weak D call TRBD1 (6 bases). The CDR3 extends over 13 amino acids. Germline assignment: CDR1 MNHNS and CDR2 SASEGT. The V and J ends lost 2 bases and 4 bases respectively, with 6 bases between them. Here the CDR3 reads CASSEQGYNEQFF. The CDR3 DNA is TGTGCCAGCAGTGAACAGGGGTACAATGAGCAGTTCTTC.

With regard to this clone: This sample includes further DNA sequences coding for the same CDR3. The chain combines TRBV20-1 with TRBJ1-2; TRBD1 might be the D (6 bases). This CDR3 comprises 10 residues. Per germline, CDR1 DFQATT and CDR2 SNEGSKA (reference sequence). Deletions cut 8 bases from V and 7 bases from J, with 11 bases between. The CDR3 sequence is CSTDRFGYTF. Here the CDR3 DNA reads TGCAGTACTGACAGGTTTGGCTACACCTTC.

The rearrangement uses TRBV7-3 and TRBJ2-2, with TRBD1 identical over 7 bases. This CDR3 region has 14 residues. V shed 4 bases and J 4 bases; nucleotides not matched to a gene: 3. In germline, CDR1 is SGHTA, CDR2 FQGTGA. The CDR3: CASSSGQSTGELFF. The CDR3 coding sequence is TGTGCCAGCAGCTCGGGACAGTCCACCGGGGAGCTGTTTTTT.

The sample holds many counts of this clone. The V call is TRBV28, the J call TRBJ1-2; D perhaps matches TRBD1 (6 bases). The CDR3 sequence is 12 residues long. Germline V lookup: CDR1 MDHEN, CDR2 SYDVKM. Deletions cut 10 bases from V and 5 bases from J, with 14 bases between. CDR3 sequence: CATLPGQYGYTF. The CDR3 DNA reads as TGTGCCACCCTACCGGGACAATATGGCTACACCTTC.

CDR3 in DNA: TGTGCCAGTAGTATTACAGGGGCCGGGGGCTATGGCTACACCTTC. Residues: CASSITGAGGYGYTF. The gene calls are TRBV19 and TRBJ1-2; TRBD1 agrees at 7 bases. The V and J ends lost 3 bases and 4 bases, in that order; junction bases with no gene match: 8. This CDR3 contains 15 residues. Germline V gene lookup returns CDR1 LNHDA and CDR2 SQIVND (reference sequence).

The rearrangement joins TRBV7-2 to TRBJ1-1; D possibly corresponds to TRBD1 (5 bases). In germline, CDR1 is SGHTA, CDR2 FQGNSA. Trimming removed 1 base at V and 10 bases at J, with 10 bases between. The CDR3 is 12 residues long. The CDR3 bases are TGTGCCAGCAGCTTAGTGTCCGGGGGAGCTTTCTTT. Translated: CASSLVSGGAFF.

The sample holds a few counts of this clone. The rearrangement uses TRBV1 and TRBJ1-3; the table's D call, TRBD1, was not checked against the DNA. TRBV1 is assigned pseudogene status. There are 18 residues in the CDR3. The CDR3 DNA sequence: TGCACCAGCAGCCGCCTCCGGGACAGGGAACTATCTGGAAACACCATATATTTT. This sequence encodes CTSSRLRDRELSGNTIYF.

The chain uses TRBV7-2 and TRBJ1-4; D not resolved. CDR3 length equals 13 residues. The germline gives CDR1 SGHTA, CDR2 FQGNSA. CDR3 amino acids: CGGHSKGNEKLFF. The DNA for the CDR3 is TGTGGAGGGCACTCTAAAGGGAATGAAAAACTGTTTTTT.

This clone was detected only once. The CDR3 loop reads CASSHSGRDFGYGYTF. The CDR3 bases are TGCGCCAGCAGTCATTCCGGCCGGGACTTCGGCTATGGCTACACCTTC. V usage is TRBV23-1 and J usage is TRBJ1-2; a possible D gene is TRBD1 (5 bases). TRBV23-1 has ORF status, its function being uncertain. The CDR3 has 16 amino acids. V was shortened by 3 bases and J by 4 bases, with 18 bases between the two germline ends.

The chain employs TRBV5-1 and TRBJ2-1; 7 bases agree with TRBD2. The CDR3 spans 16 residues. The V and J ends lost 0 bases and 5 bases, in that order; junction bases with no gene match: 8. The germline gives CDR1 SGHRS, CDR2 YFSETQ. CDR3 in DNA: TGCGCCAGCAGCTTGGTGTTTGGCGGGGGTGACAATGAGCAGTTCTTC. It encodes CASSLVFGGGDNEQFF.

This clone was observed a handful of times. This chain uses TRBV7-2 with TRBJ1-1, with TRBD1 matching 10 bases. The CDR3 is 15 amino acids. The J segment lost 8 bases and the V segment lost 8 bases, leaving 14 bases of the junction unmatched. CDR1 is SGHTA and CDR2 is FQGNSA in the germline V gene. The CDR3 region has the DNA TGTGCCAGCCGGCCGAGACCCGGGACAGGGGAAGAAGCTTTCTTT. Translation gives CASRPRPGTGEEAFF.

The chain uses TRBV6-5 and TRBJ2-2, with 8 bases fitting TRBD1. The CDR3 extends over 15 amino acids. Germline V CDR1 and CDR2: MNHEY, SVGAGI. Trimming at V came to 6 bases and at J to 5 bases, leaving 8 bases not matched to a gene. Written as DNA, the CDR3 is TGTGCCAGCAGGGCCAGACAGGGGCGAACCGGGGAGCTGTTTTTT. This sequence encodes CASRARQGRTGELFF.

Remarks on this clone: The final CDR3 position lacks the conserved phenylalanine or tryptophan, pointing to a likely read error. No DNA is shown, since the ends of the CDR3 on it are uncertain; the CDR3 is the one TCRdb lists. J is TRBJ2-7 and V is TRBV7-9; the D segment call TRBD1 is taken from the table without a DNA check. The CDR3 length is 13 residues, termini included. CDR1 and CDR2 from the germline V gene are SEHNR and FQNEAQ (reference sequence). The CDR3 sequence is CASSPNAGTGFLT.

This sequence joins TRBV7-8 and TRBJ1-1; the match to TRBD1 covers 8 bases. Germline values: CDR1 SGHVS, CDR2 FQNEAQ. V lost 5 bases and J lost 2; bases outside the gene matches: 10. The CDR3 loop spans 16 amino acids. The DNA for the CDR3 is TGTGCCAGCAGCAAGAATAGGGGACAGGCTAACACTGAAGCTTTCTTT. Its protein product is CASSKNRGQANTEAFF.

The chain has TRBV7-6 and TRBJ1-4, with a tentative D call TRBD1 (5 bases). Germline values: CDR1 SGHVS, CDR2 FNYEAQ. V lost 3 bases and J 0 bases, leaving 14 bases between the germline ends. The CDR3 has 17 amino acids. The CDR3 nucleotides are TGTGCCAGCAGCTTGGGGGGGGGTGTTGCAACTAATGAAAAACTGTTTTTT. It yields the protein CASSLGGGVATNEKLFF.

This clone has more than one count but fewer than ten. This chain links TRBV7-9 with TRBJ2-7; D is possibly TRBD2 (6 bases). From germline, CDR1 is SEHNR and CDR2 FQNEAQ (reference sequence). The CDR3 spans 14 residues. Between the trimmed V and J ends, which lost 3 bases and 3 bases, there was a span of 12 bases. The chain's CDR3 is CASSLGGPHYEQYF. The CDR3 DNA reads TGTGCCAGCAGCTTGGGGGGTCCGCACTACGAGCAGTACTTC. The whole variable domain, remainder taken from reference TRBV7-9 and TRBJ2-7, is DTGVSQNPRHKITKRGQNVTFRCDPISEHNRLYWYRQTLGQGPEFLTYFQNEAQLEKSRLLSDRFSAERPKGSFSTLEIQRTEQGDSAMYLCASSLGGPHYEQYFGPGTRLTVT.

The chain employs TRBV5-4 and TRBJ2-7; 7 nucleotides match TRBD1. CDR1 and CDR2 (germline): SGHNT, YYREEE (reference sequence). The V gene end was trimmed by 5 bases and the J gene end by 9 bases; junction bases not matched to a gene: 14. The CDR3 has 14 residues. The CDR3 nucleotides read TGTGCCAGCAGTTCCGGGACAGCCCCGTGGGCGCAGTACTTC. Protein sequence: CASSSGTAPWAQYF.

The J gene is TRBJ1-5, the V gene TRBV2, with 8 bases matching TRBD1. Germline CDR1 is SNHLY and CDR2 is FYNNEI. Trimming took 7 bases from V and 1 from J; bases not matched to a gene: 3. CDR3 size: 14 residues. This CDR3 is CASMGDRSNQPQHF. For the CDR3, the DNA is TGTGCCAGCATGGGGGACAGGAGCAATCAGCCCCAGCATTTT. Based on the CDR3 plus reference TRBV2 and TRBJ1-5, the full variable domain is EPEVTQTPSHQVTQMGQEVILRCVPISNHLYFYWYRQILGQKVEFLVSFYNNEISEKSEIFDDQFSVERPDGSNFTLKIRSTKLEDSAMYFCASMGDRSNQPQHFGDGTRLSIL.

CDR3 bases: TGTGCCAGCTCACCAGGGACATCTAGCTACGAGCAGTACTTC. Translated, it gives CASSPGTSSYEQYF. The chain couples TRBV18 to TRBJ2-7, with D possibly matching TRBD1 (6 bases). The CDR3 is 14 amino acids. The V gene lost 2 bases and the J gene lost 3 bases, with 11 bases spanning the gap. Germline V CDR1 and CDR2: KGHSH, LQKENI.

This clone was picked up a small number of times. The V and J genes are TRBV2 and TRBJ1-2, with D tentatively TRBD1 (5 bases). V dropped 6 bases and J dropped 5 bases, with 10 bases sitting between them. Germline V lookup: CDR1 SNHLY, CDR2 FYNNEI. The CDR3 runs to 12 residues. In DNA, the CDR3 is TGTGCCAGCAGGGGGACTGAGTATGGCTACACCTTC. Amino acids: CASRGTEYGYTF. The full variable domain, completed using reference TRBV2 and TRBJ1-2, is EPEVTQTPSHQVTQMGQEVILRCVPISNHLYFYWYRQILGQKVEFLVSFYNNEISEKSEIFDDQFSVERPDGSNFTLKIRSTKLEDSAMYFCASRGTEYGYTFGSGTRLTVV.

The chain joins TRBV7-2 to TRBJ1-2; D ambiguous. The V end lost 7 bases, the J end lost 9 bases, and 21 bases lay between the germline ends. Germline CDR1 and CDR2: SGHTA and FQGNSA. The CDR3 length is 14 residues. The CDR3 loop reads CASISAAGEGSYTF. The CDR3 region has the DNA TGTGCCAGCATTAGTGCGGCAGGCGAGGGTAGCTACACCTTC.